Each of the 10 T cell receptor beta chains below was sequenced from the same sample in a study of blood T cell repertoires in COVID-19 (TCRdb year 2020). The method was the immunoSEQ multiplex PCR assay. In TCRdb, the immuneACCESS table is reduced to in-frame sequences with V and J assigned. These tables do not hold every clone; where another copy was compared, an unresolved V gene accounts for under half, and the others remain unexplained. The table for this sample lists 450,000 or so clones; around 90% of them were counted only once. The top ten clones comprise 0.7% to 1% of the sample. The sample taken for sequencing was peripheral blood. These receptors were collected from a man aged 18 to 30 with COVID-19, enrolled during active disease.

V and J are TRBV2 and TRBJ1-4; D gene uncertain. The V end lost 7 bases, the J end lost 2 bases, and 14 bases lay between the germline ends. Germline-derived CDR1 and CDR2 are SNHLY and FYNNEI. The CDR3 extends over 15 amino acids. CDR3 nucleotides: TGTGCCAGCACTGAGGAGGGTGAGACTAATGAAAAACTGTTTTTT. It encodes CASTEEGETNEKLFF. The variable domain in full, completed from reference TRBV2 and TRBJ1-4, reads EPEVTQTPSHQVTQMGQEVILRCVPISNHLYFYWYRQILGQKVEFLVSFYNNEISEKSEIFDDQFSVERPDGSNFTLKIRSTKLEDSAMYFCASTEEGETNEKLFFGSGTQLSVL.

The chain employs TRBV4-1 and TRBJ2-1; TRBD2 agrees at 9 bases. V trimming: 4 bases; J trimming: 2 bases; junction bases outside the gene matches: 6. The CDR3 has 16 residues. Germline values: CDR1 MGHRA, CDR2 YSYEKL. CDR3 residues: CASSRTTSGTYNEQFF. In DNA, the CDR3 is TGCGCCAGCAGCCGAACGACTAGCGGAACCTACAATGAGCAGTTCTTC.

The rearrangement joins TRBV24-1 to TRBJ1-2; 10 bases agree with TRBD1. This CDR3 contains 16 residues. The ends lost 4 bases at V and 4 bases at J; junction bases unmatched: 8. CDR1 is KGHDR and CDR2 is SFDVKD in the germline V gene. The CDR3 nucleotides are TGTGCCACCAGTGAGGGCGCGGGACAGGGGAGCTATGGCTACACCTTC. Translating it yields CATSEGAGQGSYGYTF.

CDR3: CASSLLGGQGDSPLHF. The CDR3 coding sequence is TGTGCCAGCAGCTTGTTGGGTGGACAGGGCGATTCACCCCTCCACTTT. The chain combines TRBV5-6 with TRBJ1-6; 8 nucleotides align to TRBD1. CDR1 and CDR2 (germline): SGHDT, YYEEEE. After removal of 1 base from V and 8 bases from J, the junction contained 8 bases not matched to a gene. The CDR3 totals 16 residues. Full variable domain (rest looked up from reference TRBV5-6 and TRBJ1-6): DAGVTQSPTHLIKTRGQQVTLRCSPKSGHDTVSWYQQALGQGPQFIFQYYEEEERQRGNFPDRFSGHQFPNYSSELNVNALLLGDSALYLCASSLLGGQGDSPLHFGNGTRLTVT.

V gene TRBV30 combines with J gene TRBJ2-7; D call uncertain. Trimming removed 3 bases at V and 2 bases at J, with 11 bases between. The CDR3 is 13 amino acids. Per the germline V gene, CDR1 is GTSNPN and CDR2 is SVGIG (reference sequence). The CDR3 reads CAWSLPDTYEQYF. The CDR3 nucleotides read TGTGCCTGGAGCCTCCCAGATACCTACGAGCAGTACTTC.

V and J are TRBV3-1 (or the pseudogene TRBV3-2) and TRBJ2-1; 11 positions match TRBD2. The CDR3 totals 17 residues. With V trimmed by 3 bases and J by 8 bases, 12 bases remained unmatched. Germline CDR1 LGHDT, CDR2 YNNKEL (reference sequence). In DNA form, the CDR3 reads TGTGCCAGCAGCCACTCCTCAATAGCGGGGGGGCCCTATGAGCAGTTCTTC. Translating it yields CASSHSSIAGGPYEQFF.

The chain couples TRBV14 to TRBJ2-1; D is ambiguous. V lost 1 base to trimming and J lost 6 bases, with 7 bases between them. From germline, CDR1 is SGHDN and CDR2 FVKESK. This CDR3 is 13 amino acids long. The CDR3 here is CASSQASGNEQFF. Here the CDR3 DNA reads TGTGCCAGCAGCCAAGCGTCGGGCAATGAGCAGTTCTTC. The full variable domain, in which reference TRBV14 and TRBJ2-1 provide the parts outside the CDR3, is EAGVTQFPSHSVIEKGQTVTLRCDPISGHDNLYWYRRVMGKEIKFLLHFVKESKQDESGMPNNRFLAERTGGTYSTLKVQPAELEDSGVYFCASSQASGNEQFFGPGTRLTVL.

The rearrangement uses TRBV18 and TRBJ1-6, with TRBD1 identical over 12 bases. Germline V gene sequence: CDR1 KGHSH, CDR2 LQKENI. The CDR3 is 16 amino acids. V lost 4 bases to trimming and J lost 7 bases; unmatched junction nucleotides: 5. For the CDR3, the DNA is TGTGCCAGCTCACTGGGACAGGGGGCTTCGAATTCACCCCTCCACTTT. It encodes CASSLGQGASNSPLHF. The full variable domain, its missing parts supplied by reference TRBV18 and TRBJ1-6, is NAGVMQNPRHLVRRRGQEARLRCSPMKGHSHVYWYRQLPEEGLKFMVYLQKENIIDESGMPKERFSAEFPKEGPSILRIQQVVRGDSAAYFCASSLGQGASNSPLHFGNGTRLTVT.

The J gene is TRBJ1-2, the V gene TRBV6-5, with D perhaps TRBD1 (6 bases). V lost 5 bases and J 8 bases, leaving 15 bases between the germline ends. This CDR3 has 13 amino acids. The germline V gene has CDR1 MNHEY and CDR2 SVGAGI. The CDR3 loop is CASSTRQARGYTF. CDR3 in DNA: TGTGCCAGCAGTACCCGACAGGCCCGGGGCTACACCTTC.

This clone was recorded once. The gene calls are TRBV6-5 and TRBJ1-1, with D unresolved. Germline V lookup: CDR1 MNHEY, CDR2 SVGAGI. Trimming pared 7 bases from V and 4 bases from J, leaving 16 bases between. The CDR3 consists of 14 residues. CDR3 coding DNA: TGTGCCAGCAAGGGAGGGCAGGTTACCACTGAAGCTTTCTTT. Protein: CASKGGQVTTEAFF.